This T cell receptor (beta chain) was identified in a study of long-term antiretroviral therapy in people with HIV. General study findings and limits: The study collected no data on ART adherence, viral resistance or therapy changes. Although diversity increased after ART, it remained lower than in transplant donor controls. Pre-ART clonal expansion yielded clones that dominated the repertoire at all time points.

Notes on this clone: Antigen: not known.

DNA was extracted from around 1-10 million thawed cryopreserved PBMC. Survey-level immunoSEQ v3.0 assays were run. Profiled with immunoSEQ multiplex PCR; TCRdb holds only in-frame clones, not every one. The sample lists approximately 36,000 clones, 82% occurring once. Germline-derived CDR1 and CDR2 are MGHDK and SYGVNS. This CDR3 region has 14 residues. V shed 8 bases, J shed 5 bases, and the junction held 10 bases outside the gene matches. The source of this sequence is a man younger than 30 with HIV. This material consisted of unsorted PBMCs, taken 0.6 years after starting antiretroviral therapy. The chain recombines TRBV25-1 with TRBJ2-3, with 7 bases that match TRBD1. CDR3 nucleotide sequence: TGTGCCAGCGCGGTGACAGGGATAAGAGATACGCAGTATTTT. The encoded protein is CASAVTGIRDTQYF.